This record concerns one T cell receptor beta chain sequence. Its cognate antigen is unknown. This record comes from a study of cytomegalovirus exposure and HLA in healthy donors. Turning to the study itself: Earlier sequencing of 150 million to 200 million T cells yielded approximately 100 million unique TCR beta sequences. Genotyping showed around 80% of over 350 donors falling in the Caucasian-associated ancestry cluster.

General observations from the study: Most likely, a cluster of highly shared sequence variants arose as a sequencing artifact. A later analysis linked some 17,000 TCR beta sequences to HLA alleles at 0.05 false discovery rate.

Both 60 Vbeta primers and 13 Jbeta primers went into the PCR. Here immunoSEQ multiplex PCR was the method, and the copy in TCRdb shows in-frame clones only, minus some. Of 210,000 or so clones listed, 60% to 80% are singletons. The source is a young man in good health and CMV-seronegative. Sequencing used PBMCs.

CDR3 residues: CASSRTGDSYEQYF. The CDR3 DNA follows: TGTGCCAGCAGCCGGACAGGGGACTCCTACGAGCAGTACTTC. The chain carries TRBV6-5 and TRBJ2-7; 9 positions match TRBD1. The CDR3 sequence is 14 residues long. The J segment lost 0 bases and the V segment lost 6 bases, leaving 3 bases of the junction unmatched. The germline CDR1 and CDR2 sequences are MNHEY and SVGAGI.